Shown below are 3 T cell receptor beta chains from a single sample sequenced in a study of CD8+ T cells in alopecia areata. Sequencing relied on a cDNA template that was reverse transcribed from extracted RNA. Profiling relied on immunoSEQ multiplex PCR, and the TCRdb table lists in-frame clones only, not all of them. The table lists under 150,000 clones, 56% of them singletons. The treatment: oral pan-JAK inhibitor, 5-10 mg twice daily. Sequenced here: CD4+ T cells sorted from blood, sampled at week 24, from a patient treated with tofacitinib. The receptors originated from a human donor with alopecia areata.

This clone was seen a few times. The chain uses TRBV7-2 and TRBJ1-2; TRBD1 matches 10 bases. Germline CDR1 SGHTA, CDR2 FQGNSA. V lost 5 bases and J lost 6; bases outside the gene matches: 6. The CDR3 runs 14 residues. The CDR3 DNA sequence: TGTGCCAGCAGCCCCTGGACAGGGGGAAATGGCTACACCTTC. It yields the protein CASSPWTGGNGYTF.

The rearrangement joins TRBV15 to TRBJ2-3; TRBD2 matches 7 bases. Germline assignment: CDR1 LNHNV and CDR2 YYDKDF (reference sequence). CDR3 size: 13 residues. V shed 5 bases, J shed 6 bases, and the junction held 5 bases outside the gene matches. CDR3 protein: CATSSGLSDTQYF. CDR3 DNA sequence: TGTGCCACCAGCTCGGGACTATCGGATACGCAGTATTTT.

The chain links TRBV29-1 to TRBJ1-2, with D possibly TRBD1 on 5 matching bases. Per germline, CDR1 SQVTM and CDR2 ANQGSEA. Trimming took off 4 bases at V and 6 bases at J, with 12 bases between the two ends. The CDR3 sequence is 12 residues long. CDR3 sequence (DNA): TGCAGCGTTGGCGGGGGGGTCAATGGCTACACCTTC. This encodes CSVGGGVNGYTF.